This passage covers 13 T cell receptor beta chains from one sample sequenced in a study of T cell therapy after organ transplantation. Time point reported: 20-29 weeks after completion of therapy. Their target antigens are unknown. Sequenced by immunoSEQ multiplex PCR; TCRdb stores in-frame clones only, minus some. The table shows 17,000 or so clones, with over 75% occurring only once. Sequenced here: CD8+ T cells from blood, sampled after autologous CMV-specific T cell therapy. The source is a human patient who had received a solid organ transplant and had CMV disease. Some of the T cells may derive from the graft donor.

The CDR3 region is CASLTGQRILSQAFF. The DNA of the CDR3 is TGTGCCAGCCTTACCGGACAGAGGATCCTCTCCCAAGCTTTCTTT. The chain employs TRBV28 and TRBJ1-1, with D possibly matching TRBD1 (6 bases). Germline V lookup: CDR1 MDHEN, CDR2 SYDVKM. This CDR3 is 15 amino acids long. Trimming took 8 bases from V and 9 from J, leaving 25 bases between them.

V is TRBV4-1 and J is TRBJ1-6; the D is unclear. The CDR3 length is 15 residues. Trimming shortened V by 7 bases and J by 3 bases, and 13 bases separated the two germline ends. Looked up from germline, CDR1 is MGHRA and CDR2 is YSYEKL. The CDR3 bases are TGCGCCAGCACCCCTGGTGGGTTCTATAATTCACCCCTCCACTTT. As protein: CASTPGGFYNSPLHF.

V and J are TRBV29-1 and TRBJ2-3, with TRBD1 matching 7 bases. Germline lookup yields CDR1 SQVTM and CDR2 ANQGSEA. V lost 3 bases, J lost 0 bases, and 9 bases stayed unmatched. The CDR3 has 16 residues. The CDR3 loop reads CSVEDLRQGSTDTQYF. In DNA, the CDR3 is TGCAGCGTTGAGGACCTAAGACAGGGCAGCACAGATACGCAGTATTTT.

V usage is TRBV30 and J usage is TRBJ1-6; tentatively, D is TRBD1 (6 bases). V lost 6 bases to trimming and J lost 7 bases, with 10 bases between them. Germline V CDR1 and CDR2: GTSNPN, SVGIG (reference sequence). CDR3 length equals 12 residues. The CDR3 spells CACGQGNSPLHF. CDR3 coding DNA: TGTGCCTGCGGGCAGGGGAATTCACCCCTCCACTTT.

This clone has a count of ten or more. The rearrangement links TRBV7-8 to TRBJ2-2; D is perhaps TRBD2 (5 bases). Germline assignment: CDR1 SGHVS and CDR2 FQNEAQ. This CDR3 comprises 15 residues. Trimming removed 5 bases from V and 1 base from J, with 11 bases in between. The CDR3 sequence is CASSPTGMNTGELFF. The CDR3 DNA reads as TGTGCCAGCAGCCCCACGGGGATGAACACCGGGGAGCTGTTTTTT.

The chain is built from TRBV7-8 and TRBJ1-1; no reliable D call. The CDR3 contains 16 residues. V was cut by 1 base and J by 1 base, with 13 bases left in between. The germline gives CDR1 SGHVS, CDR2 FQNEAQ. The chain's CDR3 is CASSLEVATSNTEAFF. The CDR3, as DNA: TGTGCCAGCAGCTTAGAGGTTGCTACTTCGAACACTGAAGCTTTCTTT.

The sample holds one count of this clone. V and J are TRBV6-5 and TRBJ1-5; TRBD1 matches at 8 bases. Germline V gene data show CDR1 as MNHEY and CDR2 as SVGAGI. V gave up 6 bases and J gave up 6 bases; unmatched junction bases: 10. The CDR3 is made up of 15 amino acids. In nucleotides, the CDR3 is TGTGCCAGCAGCGCGACAGGGGTGGGTGGTCAGCCCCAGCATTTT. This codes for CASSATGVGGQPQHF.

DNA for the CDR3: TGTGCCAGCAGCCCTACAGGACTAGCGGGAGGGCCCTACGAGCAGTACTTC. Translation: CASSPTGLAGGPYEQYF. The gene calls are TRBV7-2 and TRBJ2-7; TRBD2 matches at 15 bases. The CDR3 is 17 residues long. Germline V CDR1 and CDR2: SGHTA, FQGNSA. Trimming at V came to 5 bases and at J to 2 bases, leaving 7 bases not matched to a gene.

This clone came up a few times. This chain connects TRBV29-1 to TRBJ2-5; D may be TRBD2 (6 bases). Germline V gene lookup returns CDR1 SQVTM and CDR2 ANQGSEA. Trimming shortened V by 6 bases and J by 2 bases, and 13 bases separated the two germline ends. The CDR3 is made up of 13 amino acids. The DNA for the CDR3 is TGCAGCGTGGATACGGGACTGCAAGAGACCCAGTACTTC. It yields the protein CSVDTGLQETQYF.

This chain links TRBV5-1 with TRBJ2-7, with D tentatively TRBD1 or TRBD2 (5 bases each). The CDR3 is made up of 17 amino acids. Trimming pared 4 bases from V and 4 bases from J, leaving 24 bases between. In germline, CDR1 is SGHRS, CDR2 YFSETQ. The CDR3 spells CASSRRSEGQPSYEQYF. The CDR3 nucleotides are TGCGCCAGCAGCAGGAGGTCCGAAGGACAACCTTCGTACGAGCAGTACTTC.

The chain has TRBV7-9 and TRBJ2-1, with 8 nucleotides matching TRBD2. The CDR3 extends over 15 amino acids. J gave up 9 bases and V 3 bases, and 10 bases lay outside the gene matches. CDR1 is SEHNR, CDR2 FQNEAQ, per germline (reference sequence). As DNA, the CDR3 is TGTGCCAGCAGCTTCCCTACGGGAGGGCCGTCTGAGCAGTTCTTC. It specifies CASSFPTGGPSEQFF. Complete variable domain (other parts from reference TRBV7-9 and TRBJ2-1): DTGVSQNPRHKITKRGQNVTFRCDPISEHNRLYWYRQTLGQGPEFLTYFQNEAQLEKSRLLSDRFSAERPKGSFSTLEIQRTEQGDSAMYLCASSFPTGGPSEQFFGPGTRLTVL.

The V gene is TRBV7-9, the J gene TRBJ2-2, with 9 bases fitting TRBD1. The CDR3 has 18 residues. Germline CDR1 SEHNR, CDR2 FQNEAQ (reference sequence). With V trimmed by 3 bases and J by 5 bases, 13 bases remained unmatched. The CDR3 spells CASSFSAGTGSFTGELFF. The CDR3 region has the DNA TGTGCCAGCAGCTTTTCCGCCGGGACAGGGTCGTTTACCGGGGAGCTGTTTTTT.

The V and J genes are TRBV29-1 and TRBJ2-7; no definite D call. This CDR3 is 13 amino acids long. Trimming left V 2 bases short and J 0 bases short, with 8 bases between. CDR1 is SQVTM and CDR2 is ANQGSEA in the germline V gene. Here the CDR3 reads CSVESGSSYEQYF. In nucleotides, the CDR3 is TGCAGCGTTGAATCGGGTTCCTCCTACGAGCAGTACTTC.